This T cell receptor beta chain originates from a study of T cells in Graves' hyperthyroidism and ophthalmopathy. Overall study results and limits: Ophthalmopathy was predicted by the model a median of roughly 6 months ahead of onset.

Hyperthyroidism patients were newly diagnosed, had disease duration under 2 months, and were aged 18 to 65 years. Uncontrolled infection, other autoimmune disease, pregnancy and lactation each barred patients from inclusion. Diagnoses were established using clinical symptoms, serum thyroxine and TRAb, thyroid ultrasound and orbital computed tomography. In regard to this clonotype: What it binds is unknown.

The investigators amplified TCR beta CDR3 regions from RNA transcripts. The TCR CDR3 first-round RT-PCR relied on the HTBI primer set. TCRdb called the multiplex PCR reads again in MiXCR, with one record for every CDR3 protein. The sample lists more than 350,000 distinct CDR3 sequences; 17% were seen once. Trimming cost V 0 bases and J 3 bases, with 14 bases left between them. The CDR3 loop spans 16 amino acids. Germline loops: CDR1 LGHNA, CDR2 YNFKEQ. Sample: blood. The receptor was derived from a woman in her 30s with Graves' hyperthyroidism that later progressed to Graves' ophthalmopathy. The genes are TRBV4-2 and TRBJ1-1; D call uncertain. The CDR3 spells CASSQDLRGGDTEAFF. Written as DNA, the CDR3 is TGTGCCAGCAGCCAAGACCTGCGGGGAGGCGACACTGAAGCTTTCTTT.